This record concerns one T cell receptor beta chain sequence. Germline loops: CDR1 LGHDT, CDR2 YNNKEL (reference sequence). The CDR3 contains 15 residues. Trimming pared 6 bases from V and 2 bases from J, leaving 14 bases between. Ages ranged from about 18 to 100 years, with residence in about two dozen US areas. Donors were grouped by their self-reported clinical history. Cohort 3 recovered donors had two negative PCRs, clearance, or symptom resolution. The sample comes from a study of blood T cell repertoires in COVID-19. Authors' methods: Amplified reference gene primers provided the basis for estimating nucleated cell counts. The method was immunoSEQ multiplex PCR; TCRdb's version includes in-frame clones alone and lacks a portion of them. V and J calls and clone size are as listed in that table; D and trimming were resolved from the DNA. In the table there are some 170,000 clones, approximately 85% of which are singletons.

The sequenced material came from PBMCs or T cells enriched from blood (not recorded which). This chain joins TRBV3-1 (or the pseudogene TRBV3-2) and TRBJ1-5, with D unresolved. This receptor was identified in a man aged 40-50 years who had recovered from COVID-19. CDR3 loop: CASSQTGIGNQPQHF. CDR3 sequence (DNA): TGTGCCAGCAGTCAAACCGGGATCGGCAATCAGCCCCAGCATTTT.